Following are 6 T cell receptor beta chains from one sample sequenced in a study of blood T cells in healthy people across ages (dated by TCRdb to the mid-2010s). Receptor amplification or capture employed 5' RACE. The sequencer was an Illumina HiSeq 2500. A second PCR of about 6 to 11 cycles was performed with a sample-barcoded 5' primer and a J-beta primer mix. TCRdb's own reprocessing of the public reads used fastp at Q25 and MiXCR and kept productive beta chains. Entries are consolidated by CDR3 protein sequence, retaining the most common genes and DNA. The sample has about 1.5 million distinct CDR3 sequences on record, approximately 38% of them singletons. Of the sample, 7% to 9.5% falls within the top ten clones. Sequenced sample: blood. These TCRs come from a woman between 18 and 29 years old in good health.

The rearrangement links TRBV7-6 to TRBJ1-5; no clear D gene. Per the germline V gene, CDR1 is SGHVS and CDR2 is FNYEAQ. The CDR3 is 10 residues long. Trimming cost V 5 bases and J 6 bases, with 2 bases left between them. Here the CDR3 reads CASSGQPQHF. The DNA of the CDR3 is TGTGCCAGCAGCGGTCAGCCCCAGCATTTT. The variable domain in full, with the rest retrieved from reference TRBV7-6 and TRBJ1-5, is GAGVSQSPRYKVTKRGQDVALRCDPISGHVSLYWYRQALGQGPEFLTYFNYEAQQDKSGLPNDRFSAERPEGSISTLTIQRTEQRDSAMYRCASSGQPQHFGDGTRLSIL.

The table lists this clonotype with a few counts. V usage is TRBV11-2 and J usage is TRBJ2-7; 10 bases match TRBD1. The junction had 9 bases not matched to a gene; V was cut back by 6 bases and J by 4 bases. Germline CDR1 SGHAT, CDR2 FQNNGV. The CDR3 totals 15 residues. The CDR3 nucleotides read TGTGCCAGCAGACAAATCCGGGACAGGGGATACGAGCAGTACTTC. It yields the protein CASRQIRDRGYEQYF.

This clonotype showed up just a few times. This chain's CDR3 is CASSYSIFGVGERNYGYTF. CDR3 in DNA: TGTGCCAGCAGTTACTCGATATTCGGCGTCGGGGAGAGAAACTATGGCTACACCTTC. The V and J genes are TRBV6-5 and TRBJ1-2; D is undetermined. Germline values: CDR1 MNHEY, CDR2 SVGAGI. This CDR3 contains 19 residues. Trimming pared 0 bases from V and 2 bases from J, leaving 22 bases between.

CDR3 amino acids: CASSLKAGSTGEQYF. Here the CDR3 DNA reads TGTGCCAGCAGCCTTAAGGCGGGGTCCACCGGCGAGCAGTACTTC. This chain joins TRBV7-9 and TRBJ2-7; possible D gene TRBD2, 6 bases. Trimming took off 5 bases at V and 6 bases at J, with 20 bases between the two ends. Germline V gene lookup returns CDR1 SEHNR and CDR2 FQNEAQ (reference sequence). CDR3 length equals 15 residues.

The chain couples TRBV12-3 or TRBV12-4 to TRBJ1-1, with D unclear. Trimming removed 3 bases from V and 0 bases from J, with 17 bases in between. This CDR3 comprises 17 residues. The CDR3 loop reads CASSFWGSTLLNTEAFF. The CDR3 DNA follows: TGTGCCAGCAGTTTTTGGGGAAGTACTCTCTTGAACACTGAAGCTTTCTTT.

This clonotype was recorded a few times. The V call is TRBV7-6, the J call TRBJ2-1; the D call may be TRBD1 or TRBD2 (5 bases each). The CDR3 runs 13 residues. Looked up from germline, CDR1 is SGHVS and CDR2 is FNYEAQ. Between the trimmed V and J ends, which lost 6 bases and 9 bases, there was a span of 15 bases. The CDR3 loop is CASSPWGNGEQFF. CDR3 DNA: TGTGCCAGCAGTCCCTGGGGGAATGGTGAGCAGTTCTTC.